This T cell receptor (beta chain) was retrieved from a study of T cells expressing NK-cell markers. Study as a whole: Sorted CD3+CD56-NKG2C+, CD3+CD56+NKG2C- and CD3+CD56+NKG2C+ T cells were the source of the TCR beta repertoires.

TCRdb re-called the 5' RACE reads and gives one entry per CDR3 protein, without DNA. The table lists around 140,000 distinct CDR3 sequences. The CDR3 is 14 residues long. The germline V gene encodes CDR1 SGDLS and CDR2 YYNGEE. V and J are TRBV9 and TRBJ2-3. The clonotype comes from a man between 18 and 29 years old in good health. The sample taken for sequencing was blood T cells: a sorted CD56 or NKG2C T cell subset, CD4+ or CD8+ T cells, or bulk PBMC T cells (not recorded which). CDR3 amino acids: CASSVSFSTDTQYF.